This TCR beta chain was sequenced for a study of vaccination and CD4 T cells after COVID-19. Once obtained from cultured CD4+ T cells, the DNA was sequenced using the Oncomine TCR Beta short-read assay. TCRdb fed the PCR reads into MiXCR, producing one record per CDR3 protein. The sample includes more than 20,000 distinct CDR3 sequences, 42% seen only once; the top ten take roughly 9.9%. This clonotype was seen a single time. Its antigen is unidentified. The sample's time point: late sampling 161 to 241 days after vaccination in a few convalescent patients. Treatment denoted: approximately nine-day PBMC culture with coronavirus spike peptide pools or control peptides (ViraFEST assay). Germline-derived CDR1 and CDR2 are MNHEY and SMNVEV (reference sequence). With 5 bases removed from V and 4 bases from J, the gap between germline ends came to 11 bases. The length of the CDR3 is 14 residues.

This TCR was sampled from a human donor who had recovered from COVID-19. This rearrangement joins TRBV27 to TRBJ2-2, with D possibly called TRBD1 or TRBD2 (5 bases each). This sample comprised CD4+ T cells from blood, cultured in vitro, obtained about 7 months after SARS-CoV-2 vaccination. The CDR3 loop is CASSRGRGTGELFF. The CDR3 nucleotides read TGTGCCAGCAGTCGGGGACGTGGCACCGGGGAGCTGTTTTTT.